One sample yielded the 23 T cell receptor beta chains listed below, sequenced in a study of shared clonotypes between healthy human individuals. Generated by immunoSEQ multiplex PCR, the TCRdb table keeps only in-frame clones and is missing some. The sample lists about 700,000 clones, about 74% occurring once. The specimen sequenced was memory CD4+ T cells sorted from blood. The subset here: CD45RA-negative fraction. The receptor set was obtained from a woman aged 25 to 39 in good health.

This clone was observed a handful of times. V and J are TRBV2 and TRBJ2-7; either TRBD1 or TRBD2 may fit D (5 bases each). The V end lost 7 bases, the J end lost 3 bases, and 16 bases lay between the germline ends. Germline CDR1 reads SNHLY; CDR2 reads FYNNEI. The CDR3 is made up of 14 amino acids. CDR3 coding DNA: TGTGCCAGCAACCTCGGGGCGAAAATCTACGAGCAGTACTTC. Its protein product is CASNLGAKIYEQYF.

The J gene is TRBJ2-7, the V gene TRBV5-1; no clear D. Deletions cut 3 bases from V and 4 bases from J, with 14 bases between. The CDR3 has 14 residues. Germline V CDR1 and CDR2: SGHRS, YFSETQ. The CDR3 protein is CASSSTMDPYEQYF. CDR3 in DNA: TGCGCCAGCAGCTCTACCATGGACCCTTACGAGCAGTACTTC.

This clone was seen once. The chain combines TRBV6-5 with TRBJ1-1; D uncertain. Germline values: CDR1 MNHEY, CDR2 SVGAGI. V shed 0 bases and J shed 0 bases, with 5 bases lying between them. The CDR3 runs 14 residues. The CDR3 sequence is CASSYSFVNTEAFF. The CDR3 DNA sequence: TGTGCCAGCAGTTACTCGTTTGTGAACACTGAAGCTTTCTTT.

The sample holds a few counts of this clone. The genes are TRBV27 and TRBJ2-7; the match to TRBD1 covers 9 bases. V lost 10 bases and J lost 1; bases outside the gene matches: 5. The CDR3 length is 13 residues. Germline V gene data show CDR1 as MNHEY and CDR2 as SMNVEV (reference sequence). CDR3: CATGTGSSYEQYF. The CDR3 DNA follows: TGTGCCACCGGGACAGGGTCATCCTACGAGCAGTACTTC.

This clone was seen only a few times. J is TRBJ2-6 and V is TRBV5-4, with D perhaps being TRBD1 or TRBD2 (6 bases each). This CDR3 comprises 16 residues. From germline, CDR1 is SGHNT and CDR2 YYREEE (reference sequence). V shed 6 bases and J shed 2 bases, with 15 bases lying between them. The chain's CDR3 is CASNLGGSPGANVLTF. The CDR3 nucleotides are TGTGCCAGCAACTTAGGGGGGAGCCCTGGGGCCAACGTCCTGACTTTC.

The chain combines TRBV29-1 with TRBJ1-2; D remains unclear. The V end lost 8 bases, the J end lost 8 bases, and 15 bases lay between the germline ends. This CDR3 is 11 amino acids long. Germline values: CDR1 SQVTM, CDR2 ANQGSEA. The CDR3: CSSWEARGYTF. The CDR3 DNA sequence: TGCAGCTCATGGGAAGCCCGAGGCTACACCTTC.

V and J are TRBV6-5 and TRBJ1-2; D is uncertain. The germline V gene encodes CDR1 MNHEY and CDR2 SVGAGI. The CDR3 covers 13 residues. Trimming cost V 7 bases and J 4 bases, with 13 bases left between them. The CDR3: CASTPGQTYGYTF. DNA of the CDR3: TGTGCCAGCACCCCCGGTCAGACCTATGGCTACACCTTC.

This chain joins TRBV7-2 and TRBJ2-3; 10 bases line up with TRBD2. Germline values: CDR1 SGHTA, CDR2 FQGNSA. The V gene end was trimmed by 10 bases and the J gene end by 0 bases; junction bases not matched to a gene: 16. The CDR3 runs to 18 residues. CDR3 region: CATQPRTSGLSSTDTQYF. The CDR3 bases are TGTGCCACCCAACCGAGGACTAGCGGACTTTCTAGCACAGATACGCAGTATTTT.

This chain uses TRBV15 with TRBJ2-7; no clear D gene. Germline V gives CDR1 LNHNV, CDR2 YYDKDF (reference sequence). With 1 base removed from V and 2 bases from J, the gap between germline ends came to 9 bases. The CDR3 spans 14 residues. The CDR3 sequence is CATSRATAAYEQYF. The CDR3 nucleotides are TGTGCCACCAGCAGAGCGACGGCCGCCTACGAGCAGTACTTC.

The CDR3 loop reads CASSLGDRGSNGYTF. DNA for the CDR3: TGCGCCAGCAGCTTAGGGGACAGGGGAAGTAATGGCTACACCTTC. The V and J genes are TRBV5-1 and TRBJ1-2; 10 bases line up with TRBD1. From germline, CDR1 is SGHRS and CDR2 YFSETQ. After removal of 2 bases from V and 6 bases from J, the junction contained 7 bases not matched to a gene. This CDR3 spans 15 amino acids. Drawing the rest from reference TRBV5-1 and TRBJ1-2, the complete variable domain is KAGVTQTPRYLIKTRGQQVTLSCSPISGHRSVSWYQQTPGQGLQFLFEYFSETQRNKGNFPGRFSGRQFSNSRSEMNVSTLELGDSALYLCASSLGDRGSNGYTFGSGTRLTVV.

Remarks on this clone: Being one base from a much bigger clone, this may be a read error. In the same sample, other DNA sequences code for this CDR3. The chain joins TRBV7-9 to TRBJ1-1; weak D call: TRBD1 (5 bases). CDR3 length equals 13 residues. The germline CDR1 and CDR2 sequences are SEHNR and FQNEAQ (reference sequence). V was shortened by 4 bases and J by 5 bases, with 11 bases between the two germline ends. CDR3 sequence: CASSSQGDTEAFF. For the CDR3, the DNA is TGTGCCAGCAGCTCGCAGGGTGATACTGAAGCTTTCTTT.

Of note for this clone: One base separates it from a far larger clone, so it is likely a read error. The sample carries other DNA sequences with the same CDR3. DNA of the CDR3: TGTGCCTGGACCCCCCAACCCCACACTGAAGCTTTCTTT. This translates into CAWTPQPHTEAFF. The rearrangement uses TRBV30 and TRBJ1-1; no firm D call. The V end lost 4 bases, the J end lost 3 bases, and 12 bases lay between the germline ends. The CDR3 runs to 13 residues. Germline loops: CDR1 GTSNPN, CDR2 SVGIG (reference sequence). Full variable domain (rest looked up from reference TRBV30 and TRBJ1-1): SQTIHQWPATLVQPVGSPLSLECTVEGTSNPNLYWYRQAAGRGLQLLFYSVGIGQISSEVPQNLSASRPQDRQFILSSKKLLLSDSGFYLCAWTPQPHTEAFFGQGTRLTVV.

The V gene is TRBV6-5, the J gene TRBJ1-2; unclear D gene. Germline CDR1 is MNHEY and CDR2 is SVGAGI. The CDR3 has 13 residues. V was clipped by 0 bases and J by 6 bases, with 8 bases between them. The CDR3 reads CASSYSAGHGYTF. CDR3 in DNA: TGTGCCAGCAGTTACTCGGCAGGACATGGCTACACCTTC.

The chain carries TRBV28 and TRBJ1-2; 7 bases match TRBD1. Trimming removed 6 bases from V and 3 bases from J; junction bases left unmatched: 10. CDR1 is MDHEN and CDR2 is SYDVKM in the germline V gene. This CDR3 comprises 15 residues. The CDR3 here is CASRVGGTSYYGYTF. CDR3 sequence (DNA): TGTGCCAGCAGGGTAGGGGGCACAAGCTACTATGGCTACACCTTC.

This clone was detected a few times. The CDR3 is CASRDFSEQFF. As DNA, the CDR3 is TGTGCCAGCAGGGACTTCTCCGAGCAGTTCTTC. V and J are TRBV28 and TRBJ2-1, with D perhaps matching TRBD2 (5 bases). CDR3 length equals 11 residues. Trimming cost V 6 bases and J 10 bases, with 10 bases left between them. Germline V gene data show CDR1 as MDHEN and CDR2 as SYDVKM.

This clone was counted once. The chain couples TRBV5-1 to TRBJ2-2, with a tentative D call TRBD2 (6 bases). CDR1 and CDR2 from the germline V gene are SGHRS and YFSETQ. V was cut by 4 bases and J by 0 bases, with 10 bases left in between. This CDR3 region has 15 residues. The CDR3 is CASSRDSANTGELFF. In DNA, the CDR3 is TGCGCCAGCAGCCGGGACTCCGCGAACACCGGGGAGCTGTTTTTT.

The chain joins TRBV27 to TRBJ1-6; a weak D match, TRBD1 (5 bases). V was trimmed by 5 bases and J by 5 bases, leaving 10 bases between them. CDR1 and CDR2 (germline): MNHEY, SMNVEV (reference sequence). The CDR3 length is 14 residues. CDR3 bases: TGTGCCAGCAGTGCCGGGACCGATAATTCACCCCTCCACTTT. Its protein product is CASSAGTDNSPLHF.

The gene calls are TRBV28 and TRBJ1-5; 7 nucleotides match TRBD1. The germline V gene encodes CDR1 MDHEN and CDR2 SYDVKM. With 3 bases clipped from V and 3 bases from J, the junction kept 11 bases outside the gene matches. This CDR3 has 17 amino acids. CDR3 nucleotides: TGTGCCAGCAGTTTTATCCCACAGGGGCCTTCCAATCAGCCCCAGCATTTT. It is translated as CASSFIPQGPSNQPQHF. Together with reference TRBV28 and TRBJ1-5, the CDR3 gives the full variable domain: DVKVTQSSRYLVKRTGEKVFLECVQDMDHENMFWYRQDPGLGLRLIYFSYDVKMKEKGDIPEGYSVSREKKERFSLILESASTNQTSMYLCASSFIPQGPSNQPQHFGDGTRLSIL.

CDR3 bases: TGTGCCAGCAGTGATTCAGGGGGTTTCTCCCCCGGGAGCTACACCTTC. Amino acids: CASSDSGGFSPGSYTF. The rearrangement joins TRBV2 to TRBJ1-2; 7 bases fit TRBD1. The CDR3 has 16 residues. The germline V gene has CDR1 SNHLY and CDR2 FYNNEI. J was trimmed by 9 bases and V by 3 bases; bases with no gene match: 16.

The genes are TRBV28 and TRBJ1-2; 8 bases are shared with TRBD1. The V gene end was trimmed by 5 bases and the J gene end by 8 bases; junction bases not matched to a gene: 4. This CDR3 comprises 12 residues. Germline V gives CDR1 MDHEN, CDR2 SYDVKM. The CDR3 bases are TGTGCCAGCAGTAGAGGACAGGGAGGCTACACCTTC. This sequence encodes CASSRGQGGYTF.

This clone has a single count. The sample has other DNA sequences that encode this CDR3 too. This rearrangement joins TRBV5-1 to TRBJ2-7; 8 bases are a match to TRBD2. The CDR3 is 14 residues long. J lost 3 bases, V lost 1 base, and 3 bases had no gene match. In germline, CDR1 is SGHRS, CDR2 YFSETQ. For the CDR3, the DNA is TGCGCCAGCAGCTTGTCGGGGACTAGCTACGAGCAGTACTTC. Translating it yields CASSLSGTSYEQYF.

V gene TRBV4-1 combines with J gene TRBJ2-5; 11 bases match TRBD2. The germline V gene encodes CDR1 MGHRA and CDR2 YSYEKL. Unmatched junction bases numbered 8, after V lost 1 base and J lost 7 bases. CDR3 size: 16 residues. CDR3 in DNA: TGCGCCAGCAGCCAAGCGGAGACTAGCGGGATAGTGACCCAGTACTTC. Translating gives CASSQAETSGIVTQYF.

The sample holds a few counts of this clone. CDR3 in DNA: TGCGCCAGCAGCTTGGCCCCACTTGGGACAGCGGAAAAACTGTTTTTT. Translating gives CASSLAPLGTAEKLFF. The chain employs TRBV5-1 and TRBJ1-4; 7 nucleotides align to TRBD1. This CDR3 spans 16 amino acids. V lost 0 bases and J lost 8; bases outside the gene matches: 10. CDR1 SGHRS and CDR2 YFSETQ come from the germline V gene.